In its sample, the clone carrying this T cell receptor beta chain was seen many times. Its matching antigen is unknown. With 1 base removed from V and 8 bases from J, the gap between germline ends came to 15 bases. This CDR3 region has 15 residues. This entry belongs to a study of regulatory T cells in long-lasting Graves disease. The study, taken as a whole, reports: Patients whose Graves' disease persisted exhibited lower TCR diversity than those newly diagnosed.

The TCR beta library used iRepertoire HTBI primers with Arm-PCR amplification of CDR3. TCRdb ran MiXCR on the multiplex PCR reads and lists one entry per CDR3 protein. This table holds 500,000 or so distinct CDR3 sequences, 15% to 20% found once. Time point given: newly diagnosed GD, antithyroid drugs for less than 3 months. PBMCs provided the RNA from which the TCR library was made. Recruitment took place at an endocrinology department in Xi'an, China. Staff took approximately 10 milliliters of peripheral blood and put it into EDTA tubes. These same data were also listed under a study on T cells in Graves' hyperthyroidism and ophthalmopathy.

The sequence was obtained from a man aged 40-49 years with Graves disease. Sequencing used peripheral blood mononuclear cells (PBMCs), obtained at new diagnosis, from a patient treated with antithyroid drugs. J is TRBJ2-1 and V is TRBV12-3 or TRBV12-4, with D unresolved. For the CDR3, the DNA is TGTGCCAGCAGTTTAGGAGGCAGCGCGATTTATGAGCAGTTCTTC. Protein sequence: CASSLGGSAIYEQFF.